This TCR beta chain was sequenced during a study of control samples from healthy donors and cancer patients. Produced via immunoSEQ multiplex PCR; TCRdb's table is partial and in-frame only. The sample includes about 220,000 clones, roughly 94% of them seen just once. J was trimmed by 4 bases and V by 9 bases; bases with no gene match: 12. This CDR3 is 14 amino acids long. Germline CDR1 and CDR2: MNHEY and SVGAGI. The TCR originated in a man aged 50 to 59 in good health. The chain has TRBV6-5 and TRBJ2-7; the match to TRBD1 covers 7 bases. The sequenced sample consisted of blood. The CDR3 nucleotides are TGTGCCAGTCGGAAGGGGACAGTTATTTACGAGCAGTACTTC. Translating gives CASRKGTVIYEQYF.